This T cell receptor beta chain was recorded in a study of T cell responses to AZD1222 COVID-19 vaccine. Produced via immunoSEQ multiplex PCR; TCRdb's table is partial and in-frame only. The repertoire includes around 150,000 clones, around 92% of them detected once, and roughly 4.4% sits in the top ten. V shed 0 bases and J 1 base; nucleotides not matched to a gene: 7. Germline V CDR1 and CDR2: SGHNT, YYREEE (reference sequence). CDR3 size: 17 residues. V usage is TRBV5-4 and J usage is TRBJ1-1; 9 bases line up with TRBD1. The input for sequencing was peripheral blood, taken on day 0 of MenACWY control vaccination. The sequence was collected from an adult in good health. The CDR3 bases are TGTGCCAGCAGCTTGGGGCCCACGGGACAGGGGAACACTGAAGCTTTCTTT. Its protein is CASSLGPTGQGNTEAFF.